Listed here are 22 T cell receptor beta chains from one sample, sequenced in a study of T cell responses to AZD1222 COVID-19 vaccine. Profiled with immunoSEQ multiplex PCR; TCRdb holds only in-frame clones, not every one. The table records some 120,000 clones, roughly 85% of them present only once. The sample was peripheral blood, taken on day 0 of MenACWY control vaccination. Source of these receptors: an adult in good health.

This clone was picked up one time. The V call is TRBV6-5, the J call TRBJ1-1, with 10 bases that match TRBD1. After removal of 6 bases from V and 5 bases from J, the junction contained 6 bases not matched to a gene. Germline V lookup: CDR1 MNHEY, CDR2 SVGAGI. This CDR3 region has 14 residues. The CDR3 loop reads CASSRGTGVTEAFF. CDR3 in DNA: TGTGCCAGCAGCCGGGGGACAGGGGTGACTGAAGCTTTCTTT.

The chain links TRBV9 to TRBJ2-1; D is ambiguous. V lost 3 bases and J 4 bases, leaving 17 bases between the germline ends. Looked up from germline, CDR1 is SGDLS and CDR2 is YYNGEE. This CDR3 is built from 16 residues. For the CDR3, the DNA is TGTGCCAGCAGCGGGTCGGACCACCCCCCGTACAATGAGCAGTTCTTC. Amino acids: CASSGSDHPPYNEQFF.

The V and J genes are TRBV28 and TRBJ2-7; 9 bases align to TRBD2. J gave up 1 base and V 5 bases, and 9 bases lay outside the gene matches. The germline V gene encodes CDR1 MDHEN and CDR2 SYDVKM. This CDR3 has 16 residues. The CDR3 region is CASSVATSGLSYEQYF. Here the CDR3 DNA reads TGTGCCAGCAGTGTCGCGACTAGCGGCCTGTCCTACGAGCAGTACTTC. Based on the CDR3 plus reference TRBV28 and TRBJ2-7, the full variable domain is DVKVTQSSRYLVKRTGEKVFLECVQDMDHENMFWYRQDPGLGLRLIYFSYDVKMKEKGDIPEGYSVSREKKERFSLILESASTNQTSMYLCASSVATSGLSYEQYFGPGTRLTVT.

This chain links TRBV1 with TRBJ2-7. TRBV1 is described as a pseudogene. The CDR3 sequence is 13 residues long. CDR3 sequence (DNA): TGCACCAGCAGCCAAGTCCTCACCTACGAGCAGTACTTC. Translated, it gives CTSSQVLTYEQYF.

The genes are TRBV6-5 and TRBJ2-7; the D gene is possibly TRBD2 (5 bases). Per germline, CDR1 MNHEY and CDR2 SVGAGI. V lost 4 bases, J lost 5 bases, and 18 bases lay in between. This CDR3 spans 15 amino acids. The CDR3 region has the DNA TGTGCCAGCAGTTCTTCTCAGGTGACGGGGAACGAGCAGTACTTC. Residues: CASSSSQVTGNEQYF.

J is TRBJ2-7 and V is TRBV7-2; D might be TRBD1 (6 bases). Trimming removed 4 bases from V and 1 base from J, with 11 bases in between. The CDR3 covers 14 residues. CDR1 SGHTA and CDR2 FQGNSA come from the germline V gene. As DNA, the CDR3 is TGTGCCAGCAGCTCTCGACAGGCGTCCTACGAGCAGTACTTC. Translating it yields CASSSRQASYEQYF.

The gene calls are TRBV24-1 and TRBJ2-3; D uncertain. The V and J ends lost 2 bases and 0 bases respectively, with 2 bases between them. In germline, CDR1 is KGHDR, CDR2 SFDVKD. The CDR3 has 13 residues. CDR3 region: CATSDYSTDTQYF. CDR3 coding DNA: TGTGCCACCAGTGATTATAGCACAGATACGCAGTATTTT.

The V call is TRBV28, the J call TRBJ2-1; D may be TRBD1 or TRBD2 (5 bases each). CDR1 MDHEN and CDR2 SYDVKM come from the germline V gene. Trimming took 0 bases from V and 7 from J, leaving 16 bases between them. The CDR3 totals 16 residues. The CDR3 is CASSLWTGDLGNEQFF. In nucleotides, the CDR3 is TGTGCCAGCAGTTTATGGACTGGGGACCTGGGGAATGAGCAGTTCTTC.

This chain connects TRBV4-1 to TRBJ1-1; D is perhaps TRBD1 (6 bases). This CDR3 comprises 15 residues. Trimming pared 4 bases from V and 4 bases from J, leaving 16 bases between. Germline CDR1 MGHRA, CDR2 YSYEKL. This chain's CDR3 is CASSPMEKGGTEAFF. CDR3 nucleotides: TGCGCCAGCAGCCCCATGGAAAAGGGGGGCACTGAAGCTTTCTTT.

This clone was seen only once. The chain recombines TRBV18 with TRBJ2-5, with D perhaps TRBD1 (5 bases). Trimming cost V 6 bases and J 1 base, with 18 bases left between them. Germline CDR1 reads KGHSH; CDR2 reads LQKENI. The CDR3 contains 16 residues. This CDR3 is CASSQLRGNPQETQYF. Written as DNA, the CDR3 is TGTGCCAGCTCCCAACTAAGGGGCAACCCCCAAGAGACCCAGTACTTC.

CDR3 nucleotide sequence: TGTGCCACCAGTGATCCGCGGGGGACTCAAGAGACCCAGTACTTC. It specifies CATSDPRGTQETQYF. The V gene is TRBV24-1, the J gene TRBJ2-5; 7 bases map to TRBD2. Germline CDR1 and CDR2: KGHDR and SFDVKD. V was clipped by 3 bases and J by 2 bases; unmatched bases: 5. The CDR3 spans 15 residues.

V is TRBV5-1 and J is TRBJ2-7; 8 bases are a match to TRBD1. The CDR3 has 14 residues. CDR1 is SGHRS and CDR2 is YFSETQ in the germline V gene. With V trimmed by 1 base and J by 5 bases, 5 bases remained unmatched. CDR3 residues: CASSLYQGANEQYF. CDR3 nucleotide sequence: TGCGCCAGCAGCTTGTACCAGGGGGCTAACGAGCAGTACTTC.

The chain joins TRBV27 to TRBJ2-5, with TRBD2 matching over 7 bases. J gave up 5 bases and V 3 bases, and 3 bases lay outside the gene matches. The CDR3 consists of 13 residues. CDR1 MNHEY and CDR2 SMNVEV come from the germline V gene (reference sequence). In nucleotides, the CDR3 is TGTGCCAGCAGTTTCCAGGGAGGGGAGACCCAGTACTTC. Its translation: CASSFQGGETQYF.

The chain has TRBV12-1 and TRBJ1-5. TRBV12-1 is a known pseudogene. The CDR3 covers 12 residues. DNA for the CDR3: TGTGCCAGCAGCCCGCGTCTGGGACCCCAGCATTTT. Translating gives CASSPRLGPQHF.

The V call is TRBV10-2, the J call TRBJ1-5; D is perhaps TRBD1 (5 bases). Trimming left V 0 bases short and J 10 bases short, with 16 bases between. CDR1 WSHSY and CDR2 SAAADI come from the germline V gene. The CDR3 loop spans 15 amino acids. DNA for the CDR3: TGCGCCAGCAGTGAGTCGACGGGGGGTCATACCCCCCAGCATTTT. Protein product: CASSESTGGHTPQHF.

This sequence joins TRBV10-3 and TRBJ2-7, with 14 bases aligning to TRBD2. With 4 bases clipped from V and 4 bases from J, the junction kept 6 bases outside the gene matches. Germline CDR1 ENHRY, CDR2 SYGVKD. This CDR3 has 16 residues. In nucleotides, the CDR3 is TGTGCCATCAGTGCAGGGACTAGCGGGAGTGGGTACGAGCAGTACTTC. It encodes CAISAGTSGSGYEQYF.

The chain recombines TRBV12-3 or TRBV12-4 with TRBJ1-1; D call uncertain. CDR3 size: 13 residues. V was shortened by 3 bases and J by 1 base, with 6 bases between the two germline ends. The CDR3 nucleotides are TGTGCCAGCAGTTTTGTAGAGAACACTGAAGCTTTCTTT. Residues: CASSFVENTEAFF.

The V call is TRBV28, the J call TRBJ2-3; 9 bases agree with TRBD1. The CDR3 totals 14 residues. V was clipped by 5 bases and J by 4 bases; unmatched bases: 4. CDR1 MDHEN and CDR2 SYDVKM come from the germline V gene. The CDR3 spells CASSTTGGPDTQYF. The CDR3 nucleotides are TGTGCCAGCAGTACGACAGGGGGTCCAGATACGCAGTATTTT.

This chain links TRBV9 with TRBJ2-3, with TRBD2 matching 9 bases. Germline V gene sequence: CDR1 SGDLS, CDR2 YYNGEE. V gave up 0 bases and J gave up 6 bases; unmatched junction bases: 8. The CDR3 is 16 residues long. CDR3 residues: CASSVAGGRARDTQYF. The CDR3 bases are TGTGCCAGCAGCGTAGCCGGCGGGAGGGCCCGGGATACGCAGTATTTT. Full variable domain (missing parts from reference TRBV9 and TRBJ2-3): DSGVTQTPKHLITATGQRVTLRCSPRSGDLSVYWYQQSLDQGLQFLIQYYNGEERAKGNILERFSAQQFPDLHSELNLSSLELGDSALYFCASSVAGGRARDTQYFGPGTRLTVL.

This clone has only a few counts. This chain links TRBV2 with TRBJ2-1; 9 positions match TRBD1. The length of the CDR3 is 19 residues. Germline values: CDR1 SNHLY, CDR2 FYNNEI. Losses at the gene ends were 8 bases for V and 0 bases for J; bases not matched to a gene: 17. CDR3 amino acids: CASGVRGQGSMSSYNEQFF. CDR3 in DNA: TGTGCCAGCGGGGTGAGGGGACAGGGCTCTATGAGCTCCTACAATGAGCAGTTCTTC.

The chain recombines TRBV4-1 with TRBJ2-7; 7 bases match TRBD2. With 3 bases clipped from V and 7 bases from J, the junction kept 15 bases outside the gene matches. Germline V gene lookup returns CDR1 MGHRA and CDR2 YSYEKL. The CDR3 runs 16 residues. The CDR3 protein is CASSHPREALTREQYF. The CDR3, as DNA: TGCGCCAGCAGCCATCCCCGGGAGGCCTTGACTAGGGAGCAGTACTTC.

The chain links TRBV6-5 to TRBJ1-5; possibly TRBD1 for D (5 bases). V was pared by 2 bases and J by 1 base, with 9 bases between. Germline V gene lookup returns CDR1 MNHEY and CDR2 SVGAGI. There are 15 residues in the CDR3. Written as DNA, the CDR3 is TGTGCCAGCAGTTACCAGGGTAGGAGCAATCAGCCCCAGCATTTT. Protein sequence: CASSYQGRSNQPQHF.